This T cell receptor (beta chain) was sequenced in a study of breast tumors, draining lymph nodes, adjacent tissues. The germline V gene has CDR1 SGHVS and CDR2 FQNEAQ. The V segment lost 5 bases and the J segment 3 bases; nucleotides outside the gene matches: 8. This CDR3 is 16 amino acids long. This clonotype appeared many times. Breast cancer patients provided tissue from their axillary draining lymph nodes. TCRdb fed the multiplex PCR reads into MiXCR, producing one record per CDR3 protein. The repertoire holds 150,000 to 200,000 distinct CDR3 sequences, with around a third as singletons. This TCR was recovered from a female donor with breast cancer. Some clones in this sample may be carry-over from other donors' samples. The chain recombines TRBV7-8 with TRBJ2-1, with 9 positions matching TRBD2. The sequenced sample consisted of axillary lymph node tissue. The CDR3 loop is CASSLMRGGHYNEQFF. CDR3 nucleotide sequence: TGTGCCAGCAGCCTGATGCGGGGGGGCCACTACAATGAGCAGTTCTTC.